One and the same sample provided the 16 T cell receptor beta chains below, sequenced in a study of OX40 agonist ivuxolimab in advanced cancers. Only in-frame clones appear in the TCRdb table, and some are missing; sequencing was by immunoSEQ multiplex PCR. The sample contains some 45,000 clones, 75% to 90% of which appear only once. Sequenced here: CD4+ or CD8+ T cells sorted from blood, sampled in a trial of the OX40 agonist ivuxolimab. Receptors were obtained from an adult with an advanced solid tumor such as melanoma, head and neck, liver or kidney cancer.

The chain recombines TRBV9 with TRBJ1-2; D might be TRBD1 (6 bases). The CDR3 is made up of 16 amino acids. V lost 3 bases and J lost 7, with 22 bases in between. In germline, CDR1 is SGDLS, CDR2 YYNGEE. CDR3 sequence: CASSATTGGAGAGYTF. Written as DNA, the CDR3 is TGTGCCAGCAGCGCCACCACGGGTGGGGCAGGGGCTGGCTACACCTTC.

This rearrangement joins TRBV2 to TRBJ2-7; 8 nucleotides align to TRBD2. Germline V lookup: CDR1 SNHLY, CDR2 FYNNEI. With V trimmed by 5 bases and J by 4 bases, 7 bases remained unmatched. CDR3 length: 14 residues. CDR3 sequence (DNA): TGTGCCAGCAGTCCCGGGGGGGCGATTTACGAGCAGTACTTC. It yields the protein CASSPGGAIYEQYF.

The chain joins TRBV5-4 to TRBJ2-3; D call uncertain. Germline CDR1 is SGHNT and CDR2 is YYREEE (reference sequence). The CDR3 sequence is 13 residues long. Trimming pared 0 bases from V and 2 bases from J, leaving 4 bases between. The CDR3 nucleotides are TGTGCCAGCAGCTTGGTCCCCACAGATACGCAGTATTTT. Translation gives CASSLVPTDTQYF.

A few counts support this clone. The chain has TRBV2 and TRBJ2-7, with TRBD2 matching 12 bases. The CDR3 has 14 residues. J gave up 3 bases and V 6 bases, and 3 bases lay outside the gene matches. CDR1 is SNHLY and CDR2 is FYNNEI in the germline V gene. The CDR3: CASRTSGGNYEQYF. In DNA, the CDR3 is TGTGCCAGCAGAACTAGCGGGGGGAACTACGAGCAGTACTTC.

The chain is built from TRBV7-8 and TRBJ2-7; D ambiguous. Germline assignment: CDR1 SGHVS and CDR2 FQNEAQ. The ends were cut back, 2 bases at V and 4 bases at J, with 15 bases in the middle. The length of the CDR3 is 15 residues. CDR3 sequence reads: CASSLLENPWYEQYF. CDR3 nucleotide sequence: TGTGCCAGCAGCTTACTGGAGAACCCGTGGTACGAGCAGTACTTC. The whole variable domain, remainder taken from reference TRBV7-8 and TRBJ2-7, is GAGVSQSPRYKVAKRGQDVALRCDPISGHVSLFWYQQALGQGPEFLTYFQNEAQLDKSGLPSDRFFAERPEGSVSTLKIQRTQQEDSAVYLCASSLLENPWYEQYFGPGTRLTVT.

The chain joins TRBV19 to TRBJ2-7; 7 bases fit TRBD1. The V and J ends lost 5 bases and 4 bases, in that order; junction bases with no gene match: 8. CDR1 and CDR2 from the germline V gene are LNHDA and SQIVND (reference sequence). This CDR3 is built from 14 residues. The CDR3 is CASSPSDRFYEQYF. The CDR3 DNA reads as TGTGCCAGTAGTCCCTCGGACAGGTTTTACGAGCAGTACTTC.

The chain has TRBV2 and TRBJ2-7; 10 bases are a match to TRBD1. V shed 6 bases and J 3 bases; nucleotides not matched to a gene: 11. This CDR3 comprises 16 residues. The germline gives CDR1 SNHLY, CDR2 FYNNEI. The CDR3 nucleotides read TGTGCCAGCAGCGAAAGGGGGACAGGGGTTTACTACGAGCAGTACTTC. Translation: CASSERGTGVYYEQYF.

The rearrangement links TRBV10-1 to TRBJ1-1, with a possible D match to TRBD1 (6 bases). Trimming took off 0 bases at V and 0 bases at J, with 17 bases between the two ends. Germline V lookup: CDR1 WNHNN, CDR2 SYGVQD (reference sequence). The CDR3 has 18 residues. CDR3 amino acids: CASSESPLGARVNTEAFF. The CDR3 DNA reads TGCGCCAGCAGTGAGTCCCCCCTGGGGGCGAGGGTGAACACTGAAGCTTTCTTT.

The chain carries TRBV19 and TRBJ2-7, with D possibly called TRBD1 or TRBD2 (5 bases each). The germline CDR1 and CDR2 sequences are LNHDA and SQIVND (reference sequence). Trimming took 1 base from V and 6 from J, leaving 10 bases between them. CDR3 size: 13 residues. In DNA, the CDR3 is TGTGCCAGTAGTATAGGGACGGGGCTCGAGCAGTACTTC. It specifies CASSIGTGLEQYF.

The chain is built from TRBV2 and TRBJ2-7; D not certain. The germline V and J ends were trimmed by 2 bases and 3 bases, with 8 bases remaining between them. This CDR3 spans 13 amino acids. Per germline, CDR1 SNHLY and CDR2 FYNNEI. The CDR3 bases are TGTGCCAGCAGTGAACAGCCAGGCTACGAGCAGTACTTC. This translates into CASSEQPGYEQYF.

This clone came up a few times. V gene TRBV20-1 combines with J gene TRBJ2-7; no firm D call. The CDR3 sequence is 10 residues long. Trimming took 3 bases from V and 6 from J, leaving 6 bases between them. Germline CDR1 DFQATT, CDR2 SNEGSKA (reference sequence). CDR3 loop: CSARDGEQYF. CDR3 nucleotide sequence: TGCAGTGCTAGGGACGGCGAGCAGTACTTC.

This chain links TRBV15 with TRBJ2-7; D possibly uses TRBD1 or TRBD2 (5 bases each). Germline loops: CDR1 LNHNV, CDR2 YYDKDF (reference sequence). Trimming removed 1 base at V and 4 bases at J, with 26 bases between. CDR3 length: 19 amino acids. The CDR3 protein is CATSRVSKRSGPDGYEQYF. The CDR3 bases are TGTGCCACCAGCAGAGTTTCGAAAAGATCGGGACCGGACGGGTACGAGCAGTACTTC.

V is TRBV20-1 and J is TRBJ2-5, with unresolved D. CDR1 DFQATT and CDR2 SNEGSKA come from the germline V gene (reference sequence). V lost 4 bases to trimming and J lost 3 bases, with 6 bases between them. The CDR3 runs to 11 residues. This CDR3 is CSAIYKETQYF. In DNA form, the CDR3 reads TGCAGTGCTATTTACAAAGAGACCCAGTACTTC.

This rearrangement joins TRBV12-5 to TRBJ2-5, with 7 bases fitting TRBD1. Germline V CDR1 and CDR2: LGHNT, FRNRAP. The CDR3 runs 15 residues. V shed 3 bases and J 4 bases; nucleotides not matched to a gene: 8. CDR3 sequence reads: CASGFNPRQGETQYF. DNA of the CDR3: TGTGCTAGTGGTTTCAACCCCAGACAGGGAGAGACCCAGTACTTC.

This rearrangement joins TRBV6-1 to TRBJ1-1; D remains ambiguous. The length of the CDR3 is 14 residues. Trimming removed 6 bases at V and 0 bases at J, with 11 bases between. Germline V gene data show CDR1 as MNHNS and CDR2 as SASEGT. Here the CDR3 DNA reads TGTGCCAGCAGAGATTCAGGTATGAACACTGAAGCTTTCTTT. It codes for CASRDSGMNTEAFF.

J is TRBJ2-3 and V is TRBV13; the match to TRBD1 covers 8 bases. The CDR3 is made up of 13 amino acids. The V gene's germline CDR1 is PRHDT and CDR2 FYEKMQ (reference sequence). V shed 5 bases, J shed 4 bases, and the junction held 2 bases outside the gene matches. The CDR3 sequence is CASSPGGADTQYF. Written as DNA, the CDR3 is TGTGCCAGCAGCCCAGGGGGCGCAGATACGCAGTATTTT.